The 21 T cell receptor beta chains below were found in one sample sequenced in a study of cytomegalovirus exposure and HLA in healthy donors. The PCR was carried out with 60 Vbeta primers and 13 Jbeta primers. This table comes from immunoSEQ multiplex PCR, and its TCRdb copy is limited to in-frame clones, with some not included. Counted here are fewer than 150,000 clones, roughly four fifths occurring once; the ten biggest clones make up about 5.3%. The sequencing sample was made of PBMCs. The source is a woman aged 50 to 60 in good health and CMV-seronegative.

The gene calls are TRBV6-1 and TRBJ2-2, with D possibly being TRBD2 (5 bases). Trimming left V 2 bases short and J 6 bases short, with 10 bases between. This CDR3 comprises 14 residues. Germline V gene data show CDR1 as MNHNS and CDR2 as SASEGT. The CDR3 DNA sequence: TGTGCCAGCAGTGAAATAGCGATCCCCGGGGAGCTGTTTTTT. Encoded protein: CASSEIAIPGELFF.

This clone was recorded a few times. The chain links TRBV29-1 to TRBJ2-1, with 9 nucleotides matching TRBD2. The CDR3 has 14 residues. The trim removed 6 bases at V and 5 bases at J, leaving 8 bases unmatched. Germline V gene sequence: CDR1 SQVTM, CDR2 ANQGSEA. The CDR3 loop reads CSVLRGGVNNEQFF. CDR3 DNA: TGCAGCGTCCTGCGGGGGGGAGTAAACAATGAGCAGTTCTTC.

The CDR3: CASTLAGAPGEQYF. In DNA form, the CDR3 reads TGTGCCAGCACCCTAGCGGGGGCCCCTGGGGAGCAGTACTTC. The chain recombines TRBV7-8 with TRBJ2-7, with TRBD2 matching over 10 bases. The germline V gene has CDR1 SGHVS and CDR2 FQNEAQ. This CDR3 comprises 14 residues. V was pared by 7 bases and J by 7 bases, with 10 bases of the junction left unmatched.

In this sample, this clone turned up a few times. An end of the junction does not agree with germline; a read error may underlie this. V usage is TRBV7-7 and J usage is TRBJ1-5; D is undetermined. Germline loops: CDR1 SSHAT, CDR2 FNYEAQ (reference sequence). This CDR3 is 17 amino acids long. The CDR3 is CASSLAEVVEGNQPQHF. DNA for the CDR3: TGTGCTAGCAGCTTAGCGGAGGTTGTGGAGGGCAATCAGCCCCAGCATTTT.

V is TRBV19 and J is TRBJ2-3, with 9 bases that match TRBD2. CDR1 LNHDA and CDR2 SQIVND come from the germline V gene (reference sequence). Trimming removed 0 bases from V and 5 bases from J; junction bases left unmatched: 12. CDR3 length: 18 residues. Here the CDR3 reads CASSIDGFRRGGRDTQYF. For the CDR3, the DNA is TGTGCCAGTAGTATAGATGGATTTCGGCGGGGGGGCAGAGATACGCAGTATTTT.

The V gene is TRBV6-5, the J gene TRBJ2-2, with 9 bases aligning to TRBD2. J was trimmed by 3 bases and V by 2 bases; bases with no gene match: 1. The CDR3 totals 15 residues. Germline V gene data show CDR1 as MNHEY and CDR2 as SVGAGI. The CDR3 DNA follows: TGTGCCAGCAGTTACGTAGCGGGGGACACCGGGGAGCTGTTTTTT. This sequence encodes CASSYVAGDTGELFF.

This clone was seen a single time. CDR3 bases: TGTGCCTGGCAGACAGTCTATGGCTACACCTTC. This gives the protein CAWQTVYGYTF. The chain employs TRBV30 and TRBJ1-2, with TRBD1 as a possible D gene (5 bases). The CDR3 runs to 11 residues. Germline V gene data show CDR1 as GTSNPN and CDR2 as SVGIG (reference sequence). The germline V and J ends were trimmed by 5 bases and 4 bases, with 8 bases remaining between them.

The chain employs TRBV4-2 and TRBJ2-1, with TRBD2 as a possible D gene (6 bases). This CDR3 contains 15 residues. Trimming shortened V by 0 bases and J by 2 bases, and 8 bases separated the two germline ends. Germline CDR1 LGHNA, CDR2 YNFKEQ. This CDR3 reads CASSQDRGTYNEQFF. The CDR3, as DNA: TGTGCCAGCAGCCAAGACCGGGGGACCTACAATGAGCAGTTCTTC.

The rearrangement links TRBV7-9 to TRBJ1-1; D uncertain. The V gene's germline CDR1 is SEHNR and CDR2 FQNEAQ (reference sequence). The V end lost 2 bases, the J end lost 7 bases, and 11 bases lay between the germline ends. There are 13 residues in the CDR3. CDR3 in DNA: TGTGCCAGCAGCTTAAGTGGAGGGTGTGAAGCTTTCTTT. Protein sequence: CASSLSGGCEAFF. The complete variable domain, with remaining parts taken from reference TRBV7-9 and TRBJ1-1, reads DTGVSQNPRHKITKRGQNVTFRCDPISEHNRLYWYRQTLGQGPEFLTYFQNEAQLEKSRLLSDRFSAERPKGSFSTLEIQRTEQGDSAMYLCASSLSGGCEAFFGQGTRLTVV.

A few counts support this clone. CDR3 residues: CASSQENRGLYGYTF. The CDR3 coding sequence is TGCGCCAGCAGCCAAGAAAACAGGGGGCTCTATGGCTACACCTTC. V and J are TRBV4-3 and TRBJ1-2; 9 positions match TRBD1. Unmatched junction bases numbered 3, after V lost 0 bases and J lost 4 bases. This CDR3 spans 15 amino acids. Germline V gene lookup returns CDR1 LGHNA and CDR2 YSLEER.

The CDR3 spells CASSRDRATEAFF. Here the CDR3 DNA reads TGTGCCAGTAGTAGAGACAGGGCCACTGAAGCTTTCTTT. The V and J genes are TRBV19 and TRBJ1-1; the match to TRBD1 covers 7 bases. The V segment lost 4 bases and the J segment 4 bases; nucleotides outside the gene matches: 3. This CDR3 is built from 13 residues. The germline CDR1 and CDR2 sequences are LNHDA and SQIVND (reference sequence).

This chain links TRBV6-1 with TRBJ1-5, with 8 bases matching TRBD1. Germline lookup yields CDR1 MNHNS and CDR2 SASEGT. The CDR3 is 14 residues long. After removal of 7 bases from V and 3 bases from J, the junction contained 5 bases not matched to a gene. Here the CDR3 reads CASKDRVPNQPQHF. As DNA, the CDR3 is TGTGCCAGCAAGGACAGGGTCCCCAATCAGCCCCAGCATTTT.

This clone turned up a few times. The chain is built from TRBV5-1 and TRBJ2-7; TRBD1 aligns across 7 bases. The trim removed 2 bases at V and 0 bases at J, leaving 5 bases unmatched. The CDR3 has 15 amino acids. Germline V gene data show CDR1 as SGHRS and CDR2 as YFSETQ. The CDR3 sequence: CASSFTGQVSYEQYF. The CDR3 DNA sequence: TGCGCCAGCAGCTTCACAGGACAGGTCTCCTACGAGCAGTACTTC.

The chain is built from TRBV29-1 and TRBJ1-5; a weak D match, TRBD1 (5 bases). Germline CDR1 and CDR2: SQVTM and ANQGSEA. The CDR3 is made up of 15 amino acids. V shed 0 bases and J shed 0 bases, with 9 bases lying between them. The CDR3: CSVEDLDSSNQPQHF. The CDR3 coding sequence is TGCAGCGTTGAAGATCTCGACAGTAGCAATCAGCCCCAGCATTTT.

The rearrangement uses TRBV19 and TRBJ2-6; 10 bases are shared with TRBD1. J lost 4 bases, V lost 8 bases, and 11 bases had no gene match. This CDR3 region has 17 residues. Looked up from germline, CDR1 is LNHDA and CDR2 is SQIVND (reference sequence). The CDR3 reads CASLRGTGADGANVLTF. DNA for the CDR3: TGTGCCAGTCTCCGTGGGACAGGGGCCGACGGGGCCAACGTCCTGACTTTC.

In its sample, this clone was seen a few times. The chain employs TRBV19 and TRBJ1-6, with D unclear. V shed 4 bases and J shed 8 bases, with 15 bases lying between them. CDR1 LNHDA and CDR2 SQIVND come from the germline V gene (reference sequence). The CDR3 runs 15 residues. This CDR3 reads CASSSSVVGDSPLHF. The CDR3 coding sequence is TGTGCCAGTAGTAGCTCAGTGGTCGGGGATTCACCCCTCCACTTT.

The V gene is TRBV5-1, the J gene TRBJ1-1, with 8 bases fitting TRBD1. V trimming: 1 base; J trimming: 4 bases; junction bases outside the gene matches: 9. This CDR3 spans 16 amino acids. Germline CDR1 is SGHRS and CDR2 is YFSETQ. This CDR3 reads CASSLRSGGVRTEAFF. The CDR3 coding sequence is TGCGCCAGCAGCTTGAGGTCAGGGGGCGTACGCACTGAAGCTTTCTTT.

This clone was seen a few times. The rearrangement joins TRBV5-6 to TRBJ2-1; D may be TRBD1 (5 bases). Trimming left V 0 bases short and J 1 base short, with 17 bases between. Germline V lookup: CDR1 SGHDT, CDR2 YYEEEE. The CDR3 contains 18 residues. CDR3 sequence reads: CASSLGFRGHPSYNEQFF. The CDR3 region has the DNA TGTGCCAGCAGCTTGGGTTTCAGAGGACACCCATCCTACAATGAGCAGTTCTTC.

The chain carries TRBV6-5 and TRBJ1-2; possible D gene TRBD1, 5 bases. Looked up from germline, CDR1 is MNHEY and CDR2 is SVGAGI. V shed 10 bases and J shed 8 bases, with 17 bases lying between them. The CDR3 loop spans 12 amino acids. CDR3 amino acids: CATTGGLWGYTF. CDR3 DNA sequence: TGTGCCACCACGGGGGGACTTTGGGGCTACACCTTC.

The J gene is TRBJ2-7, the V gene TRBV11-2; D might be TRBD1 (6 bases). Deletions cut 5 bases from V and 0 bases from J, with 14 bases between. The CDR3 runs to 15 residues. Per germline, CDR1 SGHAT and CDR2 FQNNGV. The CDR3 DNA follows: TGTGCCAGCAGCCACAGGGCGGGTGTCTCCTACGAGCAGTACTTC. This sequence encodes CASSHRAGVSYEQYF. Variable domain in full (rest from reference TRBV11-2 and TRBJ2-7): EAGVAQSPRYKIIEKRQSVAFWCNPISGHATLYWYQQILGQGPKLLIQFQNNGVVDDSQLPKDRFSAERLKGVDSTLKIQPAKLEDSAVYLCASSHRAGVSYEQYFGPGTRLTVT.

The CDR3: CAWSTRVRKNSPLHF. The CDR3 coding sequence is TGTGCCTGGAGTACTAGGGTTCGGAAGAATTCACCCCTCCACTTT. The rearrangement uses TRBV30 and TRBJ1-6; D gene uncertain. V was clipped by 2 bases and J by 7 bases, with 15 bases between them. The germline gives CDR1 GTSNPN, CDR2 SVGIG (reference sequence). The CDR3 covers 15 residues.